Each of the 15 T cell receptor beta chains below was sequenced from the same sample in a study of OX40 agonist ivuxolimab in advanced cancers. The library was built by means of the immunoSEQ multiplex PCR assay. In TCRdb, the immuneACCESS table is reduced to in-frame sequences with V and J assigned. These tables do not hold every clone; where another copy was compared, an unresolved V gene accounts for under half, and the others remain unexplained. The sample table contains fewer than 60,000 clones; only one count was recorded for 80% to 95% of them. The top ten constitute about 12% of the sample. Source: CD4+ or CD8+ T cells sorted from blood, taken in a trial of the OX40 agonist ivuxolimab. The receptors stem from an adult with an advanced solid tumor such as melanoma, head and neck, liver or kidney cancer.

In its sample, this clone was seen a few times. V gene TRBV29-1 combines with J gene TRBJ1-1; the D is unclear. Trimming cost V 7 bases and J 1 base, with 13 bases left between them. CDR3 size: 13 residues. CDR1 and CDR2 (germline): SQVTM, ANQGSEA. The CDR3 region has the DNA TGCAGCGCCCTACGGGAGTCGAACACTGAAGCTTTCTTT. This encodes CSALRESNTEAFF.

V and J are TRBV11-2 and TRBJ1-1; D not certain. Germline V gives CDR1 SGHAT, CDR2 FQNNGV. The CDR3 extends over 13 amino acids. Trimming left V 5 bases short and J 3 bases short, with 10 bases between. CDR3 residues: CASSPREDTEAFF. CDR3 nucleotides: TGTGCCAGCAGCCCACGGGAGGACACTGAAGCTTTCTTT.

The gene calls are TRBV28 and TRBJ2-2; 8 bases fit TRBD1. Germline assignment: CDR1 MDHEN and CDR2 SYDVKM. The length of the CDR3 is 14 residues. J was trimmed by 6 bases and V by 6 bases; bases with no gene match: 6. CDR3 loop: CASRPTGAAGELFF. The DNA of the CDR3 is TGTGCCAGCAGGCCGACAGGGGCGGCCGGGGAGCTGTTTTTT.

This chain uses TRBV2 with TRBJ2-3, with 8 bases lining up with TRBD1. The CDR3 has 12 amino acids. The germline CDR1 and CDR2 sequences are SNHLY and FYNNEI. Losses at the gene ends were 9 bases for V and 6 bases for J; bases not matched to a gene: 5. DNA of the CDR3: TGTGCCAGTAGGACAGGGTCCGATACGCAGTATTTT. Its protein product is CASRTGSDTQYF.

The V call is TRBV19, the J call TRBJ1-1; 7 bases are shared with TRBD1. The trim removed 4 bases at V and 3 bases at J, leaving 11 bases unmatched. The CDR3 sequence is 16 residues long. Germline values: CDR1 LNHDA, CDR2 SQIVND (reference sequence). DNA of the CDR3: TGTGCCAGTAGTACCCCCAGGGGGGGGGTCTACACTGAAGCTTTCTTT. Translation: CASSTPRGGVYTEAFF.

The chain links TRBV6-4 to TRBJ1-5; D uncertain. Germline CDR1 and CDR2: MRHNA and SNTAGT. Trimming removed 2 bases from V and 0 bases from J, with 8 bases in between. The CDR3 totals 15 residues. The CDR3 spells CASSDPDGSNQPQHF. The CDR3 nucleotides are TGTGCCAGCAGTGACCCCGACGGTAGCAATCAGCCCCAGCATTTT.

This chain uses TRBV28 with TRBJ1-4, with D unclear. Germline CDR1 and CDR2: MDHEN and SYDVKM. The CDR3 covers 14 residues. Trimming pared 3 bases from V and 1 base from J, leaving 6 bases between. The DNA of the CDR3 is TGTGCCAGCAGTTTTCCCCAAACTAATGAAAAACTGTTTTTT. As protein: CASSFPQTNEKLFF.

This chain joins TRBV6-5 and TRBJ2-7; no clear D gene. V lost 2 bases to trimming and J lost 2 bases, with 10 bases between them. The CDR3 contains 14 residues. CDR1 MNHEY and CDR2 SVGAGI come from the germline V gene. The CDR3 spells CASSYRHNTYEQYF. In nucleotides, the CDR3 is TGTGCCAGCAGTTACAGGCATAACACCTACGAGCAGTACTTC.

V and J are TRBV4-2 and TRBJ2-1, with TRBD1 matching over 8 bases. The CDR3 runs 16 residues. Looked up from germline, CDR1 is LGHNA and CDR2 is YNFKEQ. V lost 1 base, J lost 6 bases, and 8 bases stayed unmatched. CDR3 nucleotides: TGTGCCAGCAGCCAAGTCAGCGCGGGGACAGGCAATGAGCAGTTCTTC. It encodes CASSQVSAGTGNEQFF.

This chain links TRBV29-1 with TRBJ2-3; D gene uncertain. Per germline, CDR1 SQVTM and CDR2 ANQGSEA. CDR3 length: 12 residues. The ends were cut back, 0 bases at V and 11 bases at J, with 12 bases in the middle. CDR3 residues: CSVEDLSRKQYF. CDR3 DNA: TGCAGCGTTGAAGATCTTTCGCGGAAGCAGTATTTT.

The CDR3 loop is CASSLSIVLAKNIQYF. The CDR3 nucleotides read TGTGCCAGCAGTTTATCGATAGTGTTAGCCAAAAACATTCAGTACTTC. The chain carries TRBV27 and TRBJ2-4; the D is unclear. The CDR3 covers 16 residues. The V gene lost 0 bases and the J gene lost 0 bases, with 9 bases spanning the gap. Germline values: CDR1 MNHEY, CDR2 SMNVEV (reference sequence).

The rearrangement joins TRBV2 to TRBJ1-6; D is possibly TRBD1 (6 bases). The V gene lost 6 bases and the J gene lost 5 bases, with 14 bases spanning the gap. Germline V CDR1 and CDR2: SNHLY, FYNNEI. This CDR3 contains 15 residues. CDR3 coding DNA: TGTGCCAGCAGGGGGACATCGGGGAATAATTCACCCCTCCACTTT. This codes for CASRGTSGNNSPLHF. The complete variable domain, with remaining parts taken from reference TRBV2 and TRBJ1-6, reads EPEVTQTPSHQVTQMGQEVILRCVPISNHLYFYWYRQILGQKVEFLVSFYNNEISEKSEIFDDQFSVERPDGSNFTLKIRSTKLEDSAMYFCASRGTSGNNSPLHFGNGTRLTVT.

This chain links TRBV5-8 with TRBJ1-6; TRBD1 agrees at 8 bases. CDR1 SGHTS and CDR2 YDEGEE come from the germline V gene. This CDR3 has 19 residues. V was clipped by 1 base and J by 2 bases; unmatched bases: 11. CDR3 coding DNA: TGTGCCAGCAGCTTGTTGCAGGGGGCAAAAGGGACCTATAATTCACCCCTCCACTTT. Translation gives CASSLLQGAKGTYNSPLHF.

The chain carries TRBV18 and TRBJ2-4; possibly TRBD2 for D (6 bases). Trimming pared 6 bases from V and 1 base from J, leaving 25 bases between. The germline V gene encodes CDR1 KGHSH and CDR2 LQKENI. The CDR3 has 19 amino acids. CDR3 coding DNA: TGTGCCAGCTCCCCTCAGGCGGGACTCGCACGGCGGGCCAAAAACATTCAGTACTTC. Translation: CASSPQAGLARRAKNIQYF.

The chain uses TRBV27 and TRBJ2-1, with 10 bases that match TRBD1. The CDR3 length is 15 residues. Germline lookup yields CDR1 MNHEY and CDR2 SMNVEV (reference sequence). V was clipped by 6 bases and J by 4 bases; unmatched bases: 6. This CDR3 reads CASRRRDRGYNEQFF. CDR3 DNA: TGTGCCAGCAGAAGGCGGGACAGGGGTTACAATGAGCAGTTCTTC.